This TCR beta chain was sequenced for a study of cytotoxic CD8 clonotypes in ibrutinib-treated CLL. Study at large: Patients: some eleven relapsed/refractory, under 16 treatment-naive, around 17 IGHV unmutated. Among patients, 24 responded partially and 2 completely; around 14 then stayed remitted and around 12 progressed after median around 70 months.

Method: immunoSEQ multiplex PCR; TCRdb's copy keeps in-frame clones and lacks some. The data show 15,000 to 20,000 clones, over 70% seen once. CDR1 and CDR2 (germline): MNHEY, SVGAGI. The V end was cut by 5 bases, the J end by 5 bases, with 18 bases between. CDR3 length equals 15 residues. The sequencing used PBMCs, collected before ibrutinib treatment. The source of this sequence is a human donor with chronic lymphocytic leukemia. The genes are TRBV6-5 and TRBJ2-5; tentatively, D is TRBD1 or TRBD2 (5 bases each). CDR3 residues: CASSQQASRGETQYF. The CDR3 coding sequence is TGTGCCAGCAGTCAACAGGCGTCTCGAGGGGAGACCCAGTACTTC.